This T cell receptor beta chain comes out of a study of OX40 agonist ivuxolimab in advanced cancers. Notes on the study in general: Both blood CD4+ and CD8+ T cells showed clonal growth by week 6 at 0.1 to 3.0 mg/kg. The study found that CD8+ T cells averaged more expanded clones than CD4+.

To note about this clone: What it binds is not known.

The data were produced by immunoSEQ multiplex PCR, yet TCRdb's version contains in-frame clones alone and is incomplete. The sample lists about 77,000 clones; 85% to 95% were seen once. The V and J ends lost 5 bases and 0 bases respectively, with 5 bases between them. The CDR3 sequence is 13 residues long. Germline CDR1 reads SGHTA; CDR2 reads FQGNSA. The gene calls are TRBV7-2 and TRBJ1-5; D is ambiguous. This TCR was sampled from an adult with an advanced solid tumor such as melanoma, head and neck, liver or kidney cancer. Sequenced material: CD4+ or CD8+ T cells sorted from blood, taken in a trial of the OX40 agonist ivuxolimab. This chain's CDR3 is CASSRYSNQPQHF. DNA of the CDR3: TGTGCCAGCAGCAGATATAGCAATCAGCCCCAGCATTTT.